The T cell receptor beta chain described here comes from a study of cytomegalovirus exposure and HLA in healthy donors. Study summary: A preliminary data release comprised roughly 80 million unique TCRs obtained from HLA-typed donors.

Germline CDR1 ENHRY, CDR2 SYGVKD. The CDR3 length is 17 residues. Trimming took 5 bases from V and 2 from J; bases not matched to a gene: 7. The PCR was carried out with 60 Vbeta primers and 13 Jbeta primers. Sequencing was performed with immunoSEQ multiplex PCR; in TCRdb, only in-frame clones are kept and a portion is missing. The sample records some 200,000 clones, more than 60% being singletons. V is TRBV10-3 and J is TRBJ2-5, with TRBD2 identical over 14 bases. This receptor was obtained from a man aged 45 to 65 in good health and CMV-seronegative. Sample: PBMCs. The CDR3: CAISRGLAGEGQETQYF. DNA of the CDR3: TGTGCCATCAGTAGGGGACTAGCGGGAGAGGGGCAAGAGACCCAGTACTTC.